This TCR beta chain was recovered during a study of PD-1 blockade in mismatch repair-deficient tumors. Turning to the study itself: Patients had 12 to 13 mismatch repair-deficient cancer types and were previously treated and progressing.

J lost 8 bases, V lost 0 bases, and 10 bases had no gene match. In germline, CDR1 is SGHNT, CDR2 YYREEE (reference sequence). CDR3 length: 16 residues. As concerns this clone: The antigen remains unidentified.

All patients were mismatch repair deficient, assessed by either PCR or immunohistochemistry. TCR sequencing covered a few patients who responded to pembrolizumab. The table came from immunoSEQ multiplex PCR; TCRdb's copy has only in-frame clones and leaves some out. The table shows roughly 130,000 clones, with roughly 86% occurring only once. General study results and limits: Rapid post-treatment expansion, then contraction, generally preceding radiologic response, marked tumor-resident clones.

This receptor was identified in an adult with mismatch repair-deficient cancer. The sample in question was peripheral blood, obtained approximately 72 weeks after starting pembrolizumab. This chain uses TRBV5-4 with TRBJ2-7; TRBD2 matches at 11 bases. CDR3 region: CASSLGGTSGLSQQYF. CDR3 bases: TGTGCCAGCAGCTTGGGTGGGACTAGCGGCCTTTCTCAGCAGTACTTC.